Listed below are T cell receptor beta chains from one sample, sequenced in a study of PD-1 blockade in classical Hodgkin lymphoma. Only in-frame clones appear in the TCRdb table, and some are missing; sequencing was by immunoSEQ multiplex PCR. Of about 110,000 clones listed, 89% are singletons. The material was peripheral blood mononuclear cells (PBMCs), obtained before the second cycle of nivolumab. These receptors came from a human donor with classical Hodgkin lymphoma. CDR3s include the opening cysteine and the closing phenylalanine or tryptophan. A D gene is named only where the DNA matches it firmly. Clone size appears in some rows only: once, few, many, or a class for an expanded clone.

j_call: TRBJ2-7
v_call: TRBV7-9
d_call: TRBD2
clone_size: .
cdr3_aa: CASSPGSRGTSGDYEQYF
cdr3_nt: TGTGCCAGCAGCCCAGGGTCTAGGGGGACTAGCGGGGACTACGAGCAGTACTTC

j_call: TRBJ1-1
v_call: TRBV5-1
d_call: .
clone_size: .
cdr3_aa: CASSSDGRMNTEAFF
cdr3_nt: TGCGCCAGCAGCTCCGACGGAAGGATGAACACTGAAGCTTTCTTT

j_call: TRBJ2-5
v_call: TRBV7-2
d_call: .
clone_size: .
cdr3_aa: CASSLASGAQETQYF
cdr3_nt: TGTGCCAGCAGCTTAGCTAGCGGAGCCCAAGAGACCCAGTACTTC

j_call: TRBJ2-3
v_call: TRBV27
d_call: .
clone_size: few
cdr3_aa: CASTNAPSRWYF
cdr3_nt: TGTGCCAGCACCAACGCACCGTCTAGGTGGTATTTT

j_call: TRBJ1-4
v_call: TRBV28
d_call: TRBD1
clone_size: .
cdr3_aa: CASSLRDRGTNEKLFF
cdr3_nt: TGTGCCAGCAGTCTCCGGGACAGGGGAACTAATGAAAAACTGTTTTTT

j_call: TRBJ1-2
v_call: TRBV6-5
d_call: .
clone_size: .
cdr3_aa: CASSQTVDDGYTF
cdr3_nt: TGTGCCAGCAGTCAAACCGTGGACGATGGCTACACCTTC

j_call: TRBJ2-1
v_call: TRBV4-3
d_call: .
clone_size: .
cdr3_aa: CASSQDYTRTNNEQFF
cdr3_nt: TGCGCCAGCAGCCAAGATTATACCAGAACAAACAATGAGCAGTTCTTC

j_call: TRBJ2-5
v_call: TRBV14
d_call: .
clone_size: .
cdr3_aa: CASSQDLGGTQYF
cdr3_nt: TGTGCCAGCAGCCAAGATTTGGGGGGAACCCAGTACTTC

j_call: TRBJ1-2
v_call: TRBV30
d_call: .
clone_size: .
cdr3_aa: CAWRSMGYGYTF
cdr3_nt: TGTGCCTGGAGAAGTATGGGCTATGGCTACACCTTC

j_call: TRBJ2-5
v_call: TRBV7-9
d_call: .
clone_size: .
cdr3_aa: CASSLLFPLQETQYF
cdr3_nt: TGTGCCAGCAGCTTATTATTTCCCCTCCAAGAGACCCAGTACTTC

j_call: TRBJ2-7
v_call: TRBV6-1
d_call: .
clone_size: .
cdr3_aa: CASSPLAEQYF
cdr3_nt: TGTGCCAGCAGCCCCCTCGCGGAGCAGTACTTC

j_call: TRBJ1-2
v_call: TRBV21-1
d_call: .
clone_size: .
cdr3_aa: CASSLRWTNEDGYTF
cdr3_nt: TGTGCCAGCAGCCTTCGGTGGACTAACGAGGATGGCTACACCTTC

j_call: TRBJ2-1
v_call: TRBV4-2
d_call: TRBD2
clone_size: few
cdr3_aa: CASSSRLAGGSEQFF
cdr3_nt: TGTGCCAGCAGCTCCCGACTAGCGGGAGGATCTGAGCAGTTCTTC

j_call: TRBJ2-7
v_call: TRBV6-1
d_call: .
clone_size: .
cdr3_aa: CASTRAGEQYF
cdr3_nt: TGTGCCAGCACCAGGGCTGGCGAGCAGTACTTC

j_call: TRBJ2-1
v_call: TRBV29-1
d_call: .
clone_size: .
cdr3_aa: CSVDRWDLYNEQFF
cdr3_nt: TGCAGCGTTGATAGGTGGGACTTATACAATGAGCAGTTCTTC

j_call: TRBJ1-2
v_call: TRBV7-9
d_call: .
clone_size: .
cdr3_aa: CASSPANGIYGYTF
cdr3_nt: TGTGCCAGCAGCCCTGCAAATGGGATCTATGGCTACACCTTC

j_call: TRBJ2-7
v_call: TRBV10-3
d_call: .
clone_size: .
cdr3_aa: CAISESKLGAPDEQYF
cdr3_nt: TGTGCCATCAGTGAGTCGAAATTAGGGGCCCCGGACGAGCAGTACTTC

j_call: TRBJ1-1
v_call: TRBV6-6
d_call: .
clone_size: .
cdr3_aa: CASIGGGKTEAFF
cdr3_nt: TGTGCCAGCATTGGGGGGGGAAAAACTGAAGCTTTCTTT

j_call: TRBJ2-1
v_call: TRBV29-1
d_call: TRBD2
clone_size: .
cdr3_aa: CSVGRAGMNHYNEQFF
cdr3_nt: TGCAGCGTTGGCAGAGCGGGAATGAACCACTACAATGAGCAGTTCTTC

j_call: TRBJ2-5
v_call: TRBV5-1
d_call: .
clone_size: .
cdr3_aa: CASSLGDINGETQYF
cdr3_nt: TGCGCCAGCAGCTTGGGGGACATTAACGGGGAGACCCAGTACTTC

j_call: TRBJ2-1
v_call: TRBV5-1
d_call: .
clone_size: once
cdr3_aa: CASSLGNGFNEQFF
cdr3_nt: TGCGCCAGCAGCTTGGGGAACGGGTTCAATGAGCAGTTCTTC

j_call: TRBJ1-2
v_call: TRBV6-1
d_call: .
clone_size: few
cdr3_aa: CASSDDRINYGYTF
cdr3_nt: TGTGCCAGCAGTGATGACAGGATCAACTATGGCTACACCTTC

j_call: TRBJ1-1
v_call: TRBV6-4
d_call: .
clone_size: once
cdr3_aa: CASSEGPSNTEAFF
cdr3_nt: TGTGCCAGCAGTGAGGGGCCCTCGAACACTGAAGCTTTCTTT

j_call: TRBJ2-1
v_call: TRBV4-3
d_call: TRBD2
clone_size: .
cdr3_aa: CASSQDLRLAGANEQFF
cdr3_nt: TGCGCCAGCAGCCAAGATTTGAGACTAGCGGGAGCCAATGAGCAGTTCTTC

j_call: TRBJ2-5
v_call: TRBV7-9
d_call: TRBD1
clone_size: .
cdr3_aa: CASSIGQGAQETQYF
cdr3_nt: TGTGCCAGCAGCATCGGACAGGGGGCTCAAGAGACCCAGTACTTC

j_call: TRBJ2-7
v_call: TRBV10-1
d_call: .
clone_size: .
cdr3_aa: CASSESIWSEQYF
cdr3_nt: TGCGCCAGCAGTGAGTCGATTTGGAGCGAGCAGTACTTC

j_call: TRBJ1-5
v_call: TRBV12-1
d_call: .
clone_size: .
cdr3_aa: CASSVWTGPLRNQPQHF
cdr3_nt: TGTGCCAGCAGCGTCTGGACAGGGCCATTACGCAATCAGCCCCAGCATTTT

j_call: TRBJ1-1
v_call: TRBV27
d_call: .
clone_size: .
cdr3_aa: CASSLYGELGMRNTEAFF
cdr3_nt: TGTGCCAGCAGTTTATATGGGGAACTGGGGATGAGGAACACTGAAGCTTTCTTT

j_call: TRBJ1-2
v_call: TRBV6-1
d_call: .
clone_size: .
cdr3_aa: CASSESREYGYTF
cdr3_nt: TGTGCCAGCAGTGAATCGCGGGAGTATGGCTACACCTTC

j_call: TRBJ2-7
v_call: TRBV21-1
d_call: .
clone_size: .
cdr3_aa: CASSEPEGLQGVHYEQYF
cdr3_nt: TGTGCCAGCAGCGAGCCCGAGGGATTACAGGGAGTTCACTACGAGCAGTACTTC

j_call: TRBJ1-2
v_call: TRBV29-1
d_call: .
clone_size: .
cdr3_aa: CSVTIRDIRDYGYTF
cdr3_nt: TGCAGCGTGACGATCCGGGACATAAGAGACTATGGCTACACCTTC

j_call: TRBJ1-5
v_call: TRBV2
d_call: TRBD1
clone_size: .
cdr3_aa: CASRGTVNQPQHF
cdr3_nt: TGTGCCAGCAGAGGGACAGTAAATCAGCCCCAGCATTTT

j_call: TRBJ2-5
v_call: TRBV19
d_call: TRBD2
clone_size: .
cdr3_aa: CASSNPGLAGGLETQYF
cdr3_nt: TGTGCCAGTAGTAATCCCGGACTAGCGGGAGGGTTAGAGACCCAGTACTTC